A selection of T cell receptor beta chains follows, all from one sample in a study of siplizumab effects on memory and regulatory T cells. Profiled with immunoSEQ multiplex PCR; TCRdb holds only in-frame clones, not every one. Counted here are approximately 84,000 clones, approximately 95% occurring once; the ten biggest clones make up under 20%. The sequenced sample consisted of CD8+ T cells sorted from blood. The receptor set was obtained from a human donor in good health. Each CDR3 is given with its conserved first and last residue. D genes are given only for firm matches. Some rows have no size entry. The others give once, few or many, or a class for an expanded clone.

clone size,D gene,J gene,V gene,CDR3 protein,CDR3 DNA
NA,NA,TRBJ2-7,TRBV2,CASSASWGSYEQYF,TGTGCCAGCAGTGCTTCCTGGGGCTCCTACGAGCAGTACTTC
once,TRBD2,TRBJ2-1,TRBV6-1,CASSEIGTSGSYNEQFF,TGTGCCAGCAGTGAAATTGGGACTAGCGGGTCCTACAATGAGCAGTTCTTC
once,NA,TRBJ1-1,TRBV7-9,CASSLADRSLEAFF,TGTGCCAGCAGCTTAGCAGACAGGTCTCTCGAAGCTTTCTTT
NA,NA,TRBJ1-2,TRBV7-9,CASSSNNYGYTF,TGTGCCAGCAGCTCGAACAATTATGGCTACACCTTC
NA,NA,TRBJ2-7,TRBV7-6,CASSFSQRGYEQYF,TGTGCCAGCAGCTTCTCACAGAGAGGCTACGAGCAGTACTTC
NA,TRBD1,TRBJ2-1,TRBV5-1,CASGTDYNEQFF,TGCGCCAGCGGGACAGACTACAATGAGCAGTTCTTC
NA,NA,TRBJ1-2,TRBV28,CASSLYVSAISNYGYTF,TGTGCCAGCAGTTTATATGTCTCCGCCATTTCTAACTATGGCTACACCTTC
once,TRBD2,TRBJ2-7,TRBV29-1,CSVEERDAGDFEQYF,TGCAGCGTTGAAGAGAGGGACGCGGGGGACTTCGAGCAGTACTTC
NA,NA,TRBJ1-1,TRBV19,CASSIKGDTEAFF,TGTGCCAGTAGTATAAAGGGGGACACTGAAGCTTTCTTT
NA,NA,TRBJ2-3,TRBV18,CASSPADVVFGTDTQYF,TGTGCCAGCTCACCGGCAGACGTCGTTTTTGGCACAGATACGCAGTATTTT
NA,TRBD1,TRBJ1-3,TRBV7-9,CATAGQSSGNTIYF,TGTGCCACCGCGGGACAGAGCTCTGGAAACACCATATATTTT
NA,TRBD1,TRBJ2-5,TRBV6-5,CASSRGTAKETQYF,TGTGCCAGCAGTCGAGGGACAGCCAAAGAGACCCAGTACTTC
NA,TRBD1,TRBJ2-7,TRBV28,CASSHPRTGGHGEQYF,TGTGCCAGCAGCCACCCCCGGACAGGGGGCCATGGGGAGCAGTACTTC
NA,TRBD2,TRBJ2-5,TRBV5-4,CASSELAGERETQYF,TGTGCCAGCAGTGAACTAGCGGGAGAACGAGAGACCCAGTACTTC
NA,NA,TRBJ1-2,TRBV29-1,CSVPGPFF,TGCAGCGTGCCGGGACCTTTCTTC
NA,NA,TRBJ2-3,TRBV7-9,CGARSYTDTQYF,TGTGGTGCTAGATCCTACACAGATACGCAGTATTTT
NA,TRBD2,TRBJ2-3,TRBV7-9,CASSLGTSGSDTQYF,TGTGCCAGCAGCCTCGGGACTAGCGGGAGTGATACGCAGTATTTT
NA,NA,TRBJ2-7,TRBV6-1,CASSELPMSYEQYF,TGTGCCAGCAGTGAACTTCCTATGTCCTACGAGCAGTACTTC
NA,NA,TRBJ2-7,TRBV28,CASSSASYEQYF,TGTGCCAGCAGTTCCGCTAGCTACGAGCAGTACTTC
NA,TRBD2,TRBJ2-7,TRBV5-1,CASSRTSGNEQYF,TGCGCCAGCAGCAGGACTAGCGGGAATGAGCAGTACTTC
NA,NA,TRBJ1-5,TRBV27,CASSLSPGDQPQHF,TGTGCCAGCAGTTTATCCCCAGGGGATCAGCCCCAGCATTTT
NA,NA,TRBJ1-2,TRBV19,CASSINGGPLLGYTF,TGTGCCAGTAGTATCAACGGCGGACCTTTACTTGGCTACACCTTC
NA,NA,TRBJ2-7,TRBV27,CASSLTLGTTTFGQYF,TGTGCCAGCAGTTTAACTCTGGGGACAACCACCTTCGGGCAGTACTTC
NA,NA,TRBJ2-7,TRBV9,CASSPRSADYEQYF,TGTGCCAGCAGCCCAAGATCGGCAGACTACGAGCAGTACTTC
NA,TRBD1,TRBJ2-5,TRBV14,CASSQIEGQGLPQETQYF,TGTGCCAGCAGCCAAATCGAGGGACAGGGGCTGCCTCAAGAGACCCAGTACTTC
NA,NA,TRBJ2-6,TRBV4-1,CASSQDPSTGANVLTF,TGCGCCAGCAGCCAAGACCCTTCAACTGGGGCCAACGTCCTGACTTTC
once,NA,TRBJ2-7,TRBV7-6,CASSLAGDYEQYF,TGTGCCAGCAGCTTAGCCGGCGACTACGAGCAGTACTTC
NA,TRBD2,TRBJ2-7,TRBV7-2,CASSLLAGEGYTYEQYF,TGTGCCAGCAGCTTACTAGCGGGAGAAGGTTATACCTACGAGCAGTACTTC
NA,NA,TRBJ2-1,TRBV2,CASRPRDNYPYNEQFF,TGTGCCAGCAGACCAAGGGACAATTACCCCTACAATGAGCAGTTCTTC
NA,NA,TRBJ1-2,TRBV27,CASSLSGQFYGYTF,TGTGCCAGCAGTTTATCAGGACAGTTCTATGGCTACACCTTC
NA,NA,TRBJ2-2,TRBV5-4,CASSLVAGSTGELFF,TGTGCCAGCAGCTTGGTCGCGGGAAGTACCGGGGAGCTGTTTTTT
NA,TRBD2,TRBJ2-1,TRBV10-1,CASRLNSGSVDEQFF,TGCGCCAGCAGATTGAATAGCGGGAGTGTGGATGAGCAGTTCTTC
NA,NA,TRBJ2-1,TRBV7-3,CASSSQGGSYNEQFF,TGTGCCAGCAGTTCTCAGGGAGGCTCCTACAATGAGCAGTTCTTC
NA,TRBD1,TRBJ1-5,TRBV7-6,CASSPDRVNQPQHF,TGTGCCAGCAGCCCCGACAGGGTGAATCAGCCCCAGCATTTT
NA,TRBD2,TRBJ2-1,TRBV5-1,CASSSNLAGGERSVEQFF,TGCGCCAGCAGCTCCAATCTAGCGGGAGGGGAGCGGTCTGTTGAGCAGTTCTTC
NA,NA,TRBJ2-3,TRBV7-9,CASIPYNSDTQYF,TGTGCCAGCATCCCCTACAACTCAGATACGCAGTATTTT
NA,NA,TRBJ1-4,TRBV19,CASSLGAKGLFF,TGTGCCAGTAGTCTCGGGGCCAAGGGGCTGTTTTTT
NA,NA,TRBJ2-7,TRBV5-4,CASSFDGGYEQYF,TGTGCCAGCAGCTTCGACGGTGGCTACGAGCAGTACTTC
NA,NA,TRBJ2-1,TRBV7-9,CASSLVAQNEQFF,TGTGCCAGCAGCTTAGTTGCTCAAAATGAGCAGTTCTTC
once,TRBD2,TRBJ2-5,TRBV4-1,CASSPESSGDQETQYF,TGCGCCAGCAGCCCTGAATCTAGCGGGGATCAAGAGACCCAGTACTTC
NA,TRBD1,TRBJ2-1,TRBV19,CASSQGQGVNEQFF,TGTGCCAGTAGCCAGGGACAGGGGGTAAATGAGCAGTTCTTC
NA,NA,TRBJ2-1,TRBV6-5,CASSPFSYNYNEQFF,TGTGCCAGCAGCCCCTTTAGCTACAACTACAATGAGCAGTTCTTC
once,TRBD2,TRBJ2-3,TRBV7-9,CASSSPGLATDTQYF,TGTGCCAGCAGCTCCCCGGGACTAGCTACAGATACGCAGTATTTT
NA,TRBD2,TRBJ2-1,TRBV6-5,CASSYTSGSYNEQFF,TGTGCCAGCAGTTACACTAGCGGGAGTTACAATGAGCAGTTCTTC
few,NA,TRBJ1-5,TRBV7-8,CASSFGSGNTKHF,NA
once,NA,TRBJ2-7,TRBV6-1,CASSRGISRFFEQYF,TGTGCCAGCAGTAGAGGGATCTCCCGTTTCTTTGAGCAGTACTTC
NA,TRBD1,TRBJ2-5,TRBV7-2,CASSWGQNNYFQETQYF,TGTGCCAGCAGCTGGGGACAGAACAACTACTTCCAAGAGACCCAGTACTTC
once,NA,TRBJ1-5,TRBV6-5,CASSYRPSNQPQHF,TGTGCCAGCAGTTACCGGCCCAGCAATCAGCCCCAGCATTTT
NA,TRBD2,TRBJ2-1,TRBV9,CASSRAGGGYNEQFF,TGTGCCAGCAGCCGGGCTGGCGGGGGGTACAATGAGCAGTTCTTC
NA,NA,TRBJ2-7,TRBV7-9,CASSSTREQYF,TGTGCCAGCAGCTCGACTAGAGAGCAGTACTTC
NA,NA,TRBJ2-5,TRBV5-6,CASSPRQENQETQYF,TGTGCCAGCAGCCCGCGACAGGAGAACCAAGAGACCCAGTACTTC
NA,NA,TRBJ1-1,TRBV5-4,CASSPGVTEAFF,TGTGCCAGCAGCCCAGGGGTCACTGAAGCTTTCTTT
NA,TRBD1,TRBJ2-7,TRBV19,CASSKSGGDEQYF,TGTGCCAGTAGTAAATCAGGGGGCGACGAGCAGTACTTC
NA,NA,TRBJ1-5,TRBV27,CASSFINQPQHF,TGTGCCAGCAGTTTCATCAATCAGCCCCAGCATTTT
once,NA,TRBJ2-1,TRBV4-1,CASSQAWSSYNEQFF,TGCGCCAGCAGCCAAGCGTGGAGCTCCTACAATGAGCAGTTCTTC
NA,NA,TRBJ2-7,TRBV5-1,CASSLAGSLPHEQYF,TGCGCCAGCAGCTTGGCCGGGAGCCTACCCCACGAGCAGTACTTC